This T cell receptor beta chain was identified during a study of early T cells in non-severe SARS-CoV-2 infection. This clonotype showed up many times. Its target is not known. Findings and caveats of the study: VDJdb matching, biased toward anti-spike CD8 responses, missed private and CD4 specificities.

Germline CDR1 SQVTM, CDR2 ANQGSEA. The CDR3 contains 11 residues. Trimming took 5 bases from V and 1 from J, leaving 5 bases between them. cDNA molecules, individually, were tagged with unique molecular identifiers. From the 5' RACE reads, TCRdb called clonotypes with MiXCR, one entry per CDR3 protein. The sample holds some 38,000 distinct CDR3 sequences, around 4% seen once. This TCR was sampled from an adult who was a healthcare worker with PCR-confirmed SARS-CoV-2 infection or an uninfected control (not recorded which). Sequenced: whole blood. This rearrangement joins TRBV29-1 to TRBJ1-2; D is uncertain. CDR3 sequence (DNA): TGCAGCGTTCAAAATAACTATGGCTACACCTTC. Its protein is CSVQNNYGYTF.